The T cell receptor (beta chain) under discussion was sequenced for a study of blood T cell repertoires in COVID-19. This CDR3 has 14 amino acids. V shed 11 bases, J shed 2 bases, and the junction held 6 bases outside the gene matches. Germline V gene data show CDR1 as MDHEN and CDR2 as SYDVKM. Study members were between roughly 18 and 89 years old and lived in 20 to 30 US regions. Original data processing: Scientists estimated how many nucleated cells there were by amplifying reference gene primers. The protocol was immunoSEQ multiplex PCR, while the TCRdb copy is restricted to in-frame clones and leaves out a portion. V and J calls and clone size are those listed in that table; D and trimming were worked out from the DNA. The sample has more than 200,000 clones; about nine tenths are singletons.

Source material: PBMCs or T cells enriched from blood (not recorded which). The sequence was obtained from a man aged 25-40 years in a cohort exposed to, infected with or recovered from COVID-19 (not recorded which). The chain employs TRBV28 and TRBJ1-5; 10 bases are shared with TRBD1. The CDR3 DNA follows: TGTGCCGGCGCCGGGACAGGGGGCAATCAGCCCCAGCATTTT. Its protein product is CAGAGTGGNQPQHF.